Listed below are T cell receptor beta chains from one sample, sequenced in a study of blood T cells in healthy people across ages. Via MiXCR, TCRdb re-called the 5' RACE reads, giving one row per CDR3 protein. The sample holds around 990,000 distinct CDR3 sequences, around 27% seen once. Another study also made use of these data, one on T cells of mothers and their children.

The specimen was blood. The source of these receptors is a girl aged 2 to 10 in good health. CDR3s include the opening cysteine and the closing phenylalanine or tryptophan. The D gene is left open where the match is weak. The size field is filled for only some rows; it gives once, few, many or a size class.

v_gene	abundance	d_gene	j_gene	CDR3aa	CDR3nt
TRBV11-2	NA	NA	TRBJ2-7	CASSTHKPYEQYF	TGTGCCAGCAGCACACATAAACCCTACGAGCAGTACTTC
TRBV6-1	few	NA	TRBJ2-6	CANSWTYVSGANVLTF	TGTGCCAACTCCTGGACTTATGTCTCTGGGGCCAACGTCCTGACTTTC
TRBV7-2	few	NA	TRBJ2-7	CASSLQLTGVSYEQYF	TGTGCCAGCAGCCTCCAATTGACGGGAGTCTCCTACGAGCAGTACTTC
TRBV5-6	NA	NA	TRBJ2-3	CASSFLAKTAGSDTQYF	TGTGCCAGCAGCTTTCTTGCCAAGACAGCTGGGAGCGATACGCAGTATTTT
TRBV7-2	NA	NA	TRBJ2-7	CASSLADAYEQYF	TGTGCCAGCAGCTTAGCGGACGCCTACGAGCAGTACTTC
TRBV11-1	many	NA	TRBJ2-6	CASSLVGTGANVLTF	TGTGCCAGCAGCTTAGTTGGGACCGGGGCCAACGTCCTGACTTTC
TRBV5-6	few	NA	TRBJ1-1	CASSFAIQGEAFF	TGTGCCAGCAGTTTCGCTATCCAGGGGGAAGCTTTCTTT
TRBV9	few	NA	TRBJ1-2	CASSVDPGDYGYTF	TGTGCCAGCAGCGTAGACCCGGGGGACTATGGCTACACCTTC
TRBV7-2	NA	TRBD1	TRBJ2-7	CASSLKGQGSLQYF	TGTGCCAGCAGCCTCAAGGGACAGGGGTCATTGCAGTACTTC
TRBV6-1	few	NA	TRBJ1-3	CASTASYSGNTIYF	TGTGCCAGCACGGCGAGTTACTCTGGAAACACCATATATTTT
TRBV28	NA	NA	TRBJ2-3	CASSRLNKDTQYF	TGTGCCAGCAGCCGCCTCAACAAAGATACGCAGTATTTT
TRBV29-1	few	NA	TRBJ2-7	CSGRGEDISYEQYF	TGCAGCGGCCGAGGGGAGGACATCTCCTACGAGCAGTACTTC
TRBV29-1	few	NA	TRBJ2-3	CSAEWELADTQYF	TGCAGCGCAGAATGGGAGTTGGCAGATACGCAGTATTTT
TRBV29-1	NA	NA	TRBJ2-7	CSVGETSPYEQCF	TGCAGCGTGGGGGAAACATCCCCCTACGAGCAGTGCTTC
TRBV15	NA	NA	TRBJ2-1	CATSRSYLDGSSYNEQFF	TGTGCCACCAGCCGATCATATTTAGACGGTAGCTCCTACAATGAGCAGTTCTTC